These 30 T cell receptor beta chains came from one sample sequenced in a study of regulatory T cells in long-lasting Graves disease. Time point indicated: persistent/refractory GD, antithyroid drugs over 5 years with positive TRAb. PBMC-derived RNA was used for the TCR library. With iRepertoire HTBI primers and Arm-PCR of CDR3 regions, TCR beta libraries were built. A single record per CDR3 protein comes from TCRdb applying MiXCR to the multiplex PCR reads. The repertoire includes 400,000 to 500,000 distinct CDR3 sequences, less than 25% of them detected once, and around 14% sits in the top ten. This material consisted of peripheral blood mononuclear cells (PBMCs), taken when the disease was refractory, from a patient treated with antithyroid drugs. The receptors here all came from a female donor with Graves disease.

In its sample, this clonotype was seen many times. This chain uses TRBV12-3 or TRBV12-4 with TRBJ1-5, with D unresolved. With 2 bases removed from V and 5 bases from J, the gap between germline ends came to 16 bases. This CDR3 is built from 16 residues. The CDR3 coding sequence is TGTGCCAGCAGTTTAATCTCGGGATTACTATATCAGCCCCAGCATTTT. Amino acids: CASSLISGLLYQPQHF.

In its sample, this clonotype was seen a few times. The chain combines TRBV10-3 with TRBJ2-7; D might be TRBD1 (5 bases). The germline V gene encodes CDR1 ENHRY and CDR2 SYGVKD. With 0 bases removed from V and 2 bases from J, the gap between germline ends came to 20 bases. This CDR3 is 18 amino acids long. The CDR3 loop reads CAISESRFAPGSPYEQYF. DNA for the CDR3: TGTGCCATCAGTGAGTCAAGATTTGCTCCAGGGTCCCCCTACGAGCAGTACTTC.

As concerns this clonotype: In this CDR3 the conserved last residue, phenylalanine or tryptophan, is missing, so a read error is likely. CDR3 bases: TGTGCCAGCAGTCCCTGGGGACAGGGAGGTGAAGGCTACACCCTC. It is translated as CASSPWGQGGEGYTL. This sequence joins TRBV25-1 and TRBJ1-2; 9 bases align to TRBD1. V lost 5 bases, J lost 8 bases, and 12 bases stayed unmatched. CDR1 and CDR2 from the germline V gene are MGHDK and SYGVNS. The CDR3 sequence is 15 residues long.

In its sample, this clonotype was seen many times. CDR3 loop: CASREGQGASYEQYF. Here the CDR3 DNA reads TGTGCCAGCAGGGAGGGACAGGGGGCCTCCTACGAGCAGTACTTC. The chain has TRBV2 and TRBJ2-7; the match to TRBD1 covers 12 bases. From germline, CDR1 is SNHLY and CDR2 FYNNEI. V gave up 6 bases and J gave up 0 bases; unmatched junction bases: 3. CDR3 length: 15 residues.

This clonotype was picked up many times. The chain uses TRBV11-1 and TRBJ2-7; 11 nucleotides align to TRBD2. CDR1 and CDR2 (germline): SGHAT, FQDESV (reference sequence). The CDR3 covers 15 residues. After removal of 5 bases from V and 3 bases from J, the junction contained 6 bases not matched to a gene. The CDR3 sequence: CASSTLAGGNYEQYF. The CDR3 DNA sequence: TGTGCCAGCAGCACCCTAGCGGGAGGTAACTACGAGCAGTACTTC.

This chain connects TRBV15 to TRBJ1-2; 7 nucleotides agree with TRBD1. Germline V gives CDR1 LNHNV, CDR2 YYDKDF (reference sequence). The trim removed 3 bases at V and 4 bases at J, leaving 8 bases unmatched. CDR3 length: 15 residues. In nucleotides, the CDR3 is TGTGCCACCAGCAGGTCTGGGACAGCGATCTATGGCTACACCTTC. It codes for CATSRSGTAIYGYTF.

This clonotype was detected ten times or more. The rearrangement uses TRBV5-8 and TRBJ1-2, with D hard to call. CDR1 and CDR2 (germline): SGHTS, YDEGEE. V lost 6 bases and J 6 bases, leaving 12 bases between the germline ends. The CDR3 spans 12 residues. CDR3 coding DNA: TGTGCCAGCAACTATGTCCGCGATGGCTACACCTTC. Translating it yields CASNYVRDGYTF.

The CDR3 reads CSAHGQGYSPETQYF. CDR3 DNA sequence: TGCAGTGCCCACGGACAGGGTTACTCTCCGGAGACCCAGTACTTC. The chain combines TRBV20-1 with TRBJ2-5, with 8 bases aligning to TRBD1. V trimming: 6 bases; J trimming: 5 bases; junction bases outside the gene matches: 14. This CDR3 has 15 amino acids. CDR1 and CDR2 from the germline V gene are DFQATT and SNEGSKA (reference sequence).

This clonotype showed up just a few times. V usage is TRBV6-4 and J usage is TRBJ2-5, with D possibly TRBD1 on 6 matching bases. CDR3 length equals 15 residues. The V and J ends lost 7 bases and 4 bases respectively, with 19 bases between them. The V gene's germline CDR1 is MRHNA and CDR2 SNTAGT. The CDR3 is CASTLGGGGRETQYF. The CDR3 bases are TGTGCCAGCACCTTAGGAGGTGGGGGCCGAGAGACCCAGTACTTC.

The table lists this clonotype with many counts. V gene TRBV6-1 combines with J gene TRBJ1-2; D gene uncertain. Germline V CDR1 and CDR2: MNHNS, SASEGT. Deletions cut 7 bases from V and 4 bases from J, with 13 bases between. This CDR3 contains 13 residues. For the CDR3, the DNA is TGTGCCAGCAAGCGGGCGGAGGGCTATGGCTACACCTTC. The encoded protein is CASKRAEGYGYTF.

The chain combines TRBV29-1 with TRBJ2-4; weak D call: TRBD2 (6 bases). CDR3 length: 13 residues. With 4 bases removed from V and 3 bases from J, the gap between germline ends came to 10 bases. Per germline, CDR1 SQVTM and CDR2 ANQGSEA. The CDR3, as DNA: TGCAGCGTTGGACTGCGGGACAAAAACATTCAGTACTTC. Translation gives CSVGLRDKNIQYF.

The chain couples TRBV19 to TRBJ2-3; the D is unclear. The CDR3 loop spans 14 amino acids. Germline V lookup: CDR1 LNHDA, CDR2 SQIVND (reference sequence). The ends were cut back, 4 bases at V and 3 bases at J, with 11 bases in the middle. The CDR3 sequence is CASSTQARTDTQYF. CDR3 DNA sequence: TGTGCCAGTAGTACCCAAGCCAGAACAGATACGCAGTATTTT.

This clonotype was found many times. In DNA form, the CDR3 reads TGTGCCAGCAGCGCCCCCCCGGGGCTGTTCGAAAAACTGTTTTTT. Translated, it gives CASSAPPGLFEKLFF. The chain recombines TRBV7-2 with TRBJ1-4; tentatively, D is TRBD1 (5 bases). Trimming pared 5 bases from V and 8 bases from J, leaving 18 bases between. The CDR3 loop spans 15 amino acids. Germline-derived CDR1 and CDR2 are SGHTA and FQGNSA.

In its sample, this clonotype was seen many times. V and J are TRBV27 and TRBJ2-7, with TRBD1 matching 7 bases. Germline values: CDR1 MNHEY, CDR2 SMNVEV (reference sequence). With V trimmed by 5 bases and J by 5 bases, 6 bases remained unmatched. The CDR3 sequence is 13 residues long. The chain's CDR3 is CASSPGQTNEQYF. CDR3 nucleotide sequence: TGTGCCAGCAGTCCGGGACAGACCAACGAGCAGTACTTC.

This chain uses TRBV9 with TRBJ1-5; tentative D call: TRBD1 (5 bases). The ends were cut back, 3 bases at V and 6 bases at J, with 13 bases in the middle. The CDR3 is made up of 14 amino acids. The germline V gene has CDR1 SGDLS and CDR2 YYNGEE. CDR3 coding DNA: TGTGCCAGCAGCGCGGGGGGGGTAGGTCAGCCCCAGCATTTT. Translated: CASSAGGVGQPQHF.

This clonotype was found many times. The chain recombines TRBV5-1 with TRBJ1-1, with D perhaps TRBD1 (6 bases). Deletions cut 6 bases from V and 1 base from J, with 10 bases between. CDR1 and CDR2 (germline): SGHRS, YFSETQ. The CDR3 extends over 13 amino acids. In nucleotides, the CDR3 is TGCGCCAGCAAACAGGGTTGGAACACTGAAGCTTTCTTT. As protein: CASKQGWNTEAFF.

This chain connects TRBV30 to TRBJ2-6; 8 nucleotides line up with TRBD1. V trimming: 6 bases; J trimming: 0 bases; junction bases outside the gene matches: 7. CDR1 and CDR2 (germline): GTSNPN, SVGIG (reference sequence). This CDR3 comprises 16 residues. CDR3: CACHPGQGSGANVLTF. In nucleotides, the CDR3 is TGTGCCTGCCACCCCGGACAGGGCTCTGGGGCCAACGTCCTGACTTTC.

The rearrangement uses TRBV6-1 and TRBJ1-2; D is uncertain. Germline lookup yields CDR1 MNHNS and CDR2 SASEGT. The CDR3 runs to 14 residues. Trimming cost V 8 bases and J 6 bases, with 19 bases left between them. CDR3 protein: CASRPSGVEDGYTF. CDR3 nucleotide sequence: TGTGCCAGCCGCCCGTCCGGGGTAGAGGATGGCTACACCTTC.

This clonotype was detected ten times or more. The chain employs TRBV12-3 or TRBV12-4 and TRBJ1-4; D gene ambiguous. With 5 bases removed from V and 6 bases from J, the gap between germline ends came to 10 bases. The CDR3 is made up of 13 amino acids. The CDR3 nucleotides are TGTGCCAGCAGTATGCAACGGGATGAAAAACTGTTTTTT. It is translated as CASSMQRDEKLFF.

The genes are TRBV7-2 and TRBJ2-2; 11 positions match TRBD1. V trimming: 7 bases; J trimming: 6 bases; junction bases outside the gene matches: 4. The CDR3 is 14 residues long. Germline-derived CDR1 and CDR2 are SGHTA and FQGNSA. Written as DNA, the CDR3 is TGTGCCAGCAACCCGGGACAGGGGGCCGGGGAGCTGTTTTTT. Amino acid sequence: CASNPGQGAGELFF.

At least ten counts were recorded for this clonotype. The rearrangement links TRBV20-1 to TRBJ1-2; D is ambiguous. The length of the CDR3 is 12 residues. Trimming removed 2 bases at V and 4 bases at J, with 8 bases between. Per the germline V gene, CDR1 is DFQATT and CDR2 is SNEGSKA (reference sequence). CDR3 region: CSARQQPYGYTF. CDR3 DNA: TGCAGTGCTAGACAGCAGCCCTATGGCTACACCTTC.

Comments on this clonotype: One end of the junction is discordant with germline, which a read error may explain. CDR3 DNA sequence: TGCGCCAGCAGCCGGGGACAGTCATCCACCGGGGGGCTGTTTTTT. Protein: CASSRGQSSTGGLFF. This chain uses TRBV5-1 with TRBJ2-2, with D possibly TRBD1 on 7 matching bases. Germline CDR1 is SGHRS and CDR2 is YFSETQ. CDR3 length: 15 amino acids.

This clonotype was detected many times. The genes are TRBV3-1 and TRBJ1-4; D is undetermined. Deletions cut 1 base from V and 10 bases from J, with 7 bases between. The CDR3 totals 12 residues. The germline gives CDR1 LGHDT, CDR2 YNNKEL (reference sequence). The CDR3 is CASSQVTGKLFF. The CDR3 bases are TGTGCCAGCAGCCAAGTAACGGGAAAACTGTTTTTT. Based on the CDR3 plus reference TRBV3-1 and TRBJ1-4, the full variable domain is DTAVSQTPKYLVTQMGNDKSIKCEQNLGHDTMYWYKQDSKKFLKIMFSYNNKELIINETVPNRFSPKSPDKAHLNLHINSLELGDSAVYFCASSQVTGKLFFGSGTQLSVL.

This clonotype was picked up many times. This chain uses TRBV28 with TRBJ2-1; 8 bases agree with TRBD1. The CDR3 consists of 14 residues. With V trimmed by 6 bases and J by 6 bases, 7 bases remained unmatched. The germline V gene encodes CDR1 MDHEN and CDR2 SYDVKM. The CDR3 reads CASRSGQGTNEQFF. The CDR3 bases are TGTGCCAGCAGATCCGGACAGGGAACCAATGAGCAGTTCTTC.

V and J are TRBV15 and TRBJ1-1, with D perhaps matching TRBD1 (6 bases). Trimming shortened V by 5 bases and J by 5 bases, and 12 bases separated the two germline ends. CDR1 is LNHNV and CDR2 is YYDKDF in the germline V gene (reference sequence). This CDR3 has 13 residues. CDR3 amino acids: CATSGQSWTEAFF. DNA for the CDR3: TGTGCCACCAGCGGACAGAGTTGGACTGAAGCTTTCTTT.

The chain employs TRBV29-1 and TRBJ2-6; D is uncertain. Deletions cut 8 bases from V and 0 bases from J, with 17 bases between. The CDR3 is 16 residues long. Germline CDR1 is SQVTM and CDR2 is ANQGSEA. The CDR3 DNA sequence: TGCAGCAGTATGATCAGAGCAGTCTCTGGGGCCAACGTCCTGACTTTC. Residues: CSSMIRAVSGANVLTF.

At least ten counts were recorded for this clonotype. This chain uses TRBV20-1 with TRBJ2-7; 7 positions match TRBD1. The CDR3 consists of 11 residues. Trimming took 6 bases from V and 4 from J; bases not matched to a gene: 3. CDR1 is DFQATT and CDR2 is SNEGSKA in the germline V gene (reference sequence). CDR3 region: CSATGVYEQYF. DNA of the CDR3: TGCAGTGCAACAGGGGTGTACGAGCAGTACTTC.

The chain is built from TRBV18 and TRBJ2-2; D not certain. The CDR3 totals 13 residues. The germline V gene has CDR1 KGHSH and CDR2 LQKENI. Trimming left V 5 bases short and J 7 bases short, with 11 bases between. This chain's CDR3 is CASSSVGIGELFF. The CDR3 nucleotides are TGTGCCAGCTCATCGGTCGGAATCGGGGAGCTGTTTTTT. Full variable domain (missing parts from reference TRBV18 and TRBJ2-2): NAGVMQNPRHLVRRRGQEARLRCSPMKGHSHVYWYRQLPEEGLKFMVYLQKENIIDESGMPKERFSAEFPKEGPSILRIQQVVRGDSAAYFCASSSVGIGELFFGEGSRLTVL.

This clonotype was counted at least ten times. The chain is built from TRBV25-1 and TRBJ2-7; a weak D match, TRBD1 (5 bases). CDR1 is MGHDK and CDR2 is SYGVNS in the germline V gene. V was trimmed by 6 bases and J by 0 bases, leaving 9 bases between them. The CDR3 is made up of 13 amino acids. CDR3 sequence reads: CASRQASSYEQYF. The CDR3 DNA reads TGTGCCAGCAGACAGGCGAGCTCCTACGAGCAGTACTTC.

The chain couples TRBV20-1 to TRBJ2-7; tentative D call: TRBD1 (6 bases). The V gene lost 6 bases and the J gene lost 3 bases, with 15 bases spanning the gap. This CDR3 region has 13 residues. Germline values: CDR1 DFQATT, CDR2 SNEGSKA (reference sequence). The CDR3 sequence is CSAHRDTDYEQYF. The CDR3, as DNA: TGCAGTGCACACCGGGACACCGACTACGAGCAGTACTTC.